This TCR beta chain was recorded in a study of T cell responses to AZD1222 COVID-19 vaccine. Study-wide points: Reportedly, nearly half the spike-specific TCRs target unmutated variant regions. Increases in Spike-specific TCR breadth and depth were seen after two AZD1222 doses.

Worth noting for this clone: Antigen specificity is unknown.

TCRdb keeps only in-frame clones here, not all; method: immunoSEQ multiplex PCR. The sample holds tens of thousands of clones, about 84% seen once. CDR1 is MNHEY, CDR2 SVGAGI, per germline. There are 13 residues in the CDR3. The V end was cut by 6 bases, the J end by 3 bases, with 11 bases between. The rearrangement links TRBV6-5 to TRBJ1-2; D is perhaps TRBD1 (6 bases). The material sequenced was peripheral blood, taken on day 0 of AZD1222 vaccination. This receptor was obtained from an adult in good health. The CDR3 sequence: CASSRGADYGYTF. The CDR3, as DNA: TGTGCCAGCAGCCGGGGGGCGGACTATGGCTACACCTTC.